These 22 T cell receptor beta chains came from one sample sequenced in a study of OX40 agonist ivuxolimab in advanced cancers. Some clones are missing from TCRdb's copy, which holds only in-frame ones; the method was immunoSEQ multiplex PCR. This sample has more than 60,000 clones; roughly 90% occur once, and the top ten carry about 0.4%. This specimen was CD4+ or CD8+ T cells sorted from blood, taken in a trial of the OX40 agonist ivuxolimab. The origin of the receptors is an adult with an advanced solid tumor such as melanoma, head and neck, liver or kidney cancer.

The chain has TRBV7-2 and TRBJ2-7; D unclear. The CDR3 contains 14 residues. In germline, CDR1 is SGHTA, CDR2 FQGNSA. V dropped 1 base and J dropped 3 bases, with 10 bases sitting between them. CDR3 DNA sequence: TGTGCCAGCAGCTTAGATCGCCTCTACTACGAGCAGTACTTC. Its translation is CASSLDRLYYEQYF.

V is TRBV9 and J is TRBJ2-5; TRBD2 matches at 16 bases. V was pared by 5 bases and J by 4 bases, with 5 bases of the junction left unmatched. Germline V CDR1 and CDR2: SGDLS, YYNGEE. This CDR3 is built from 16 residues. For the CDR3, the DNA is TGTGCCAGCAGGGGACTAGCGGGGGGGCCCCGAGAGACCCAGTACTTC. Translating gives CASRGLAGGPRETQYF. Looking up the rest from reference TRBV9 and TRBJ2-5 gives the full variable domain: DSGVTQTPKHLITATGQRVTLRCSPRSGDLSVYWYQQSLDQGLQFLIQYYNGEERAKGNILERFSAQQFPDLHSELNLSSLELGDSALYFCASRGLAGGPRETQYFGPGTRLLVL.

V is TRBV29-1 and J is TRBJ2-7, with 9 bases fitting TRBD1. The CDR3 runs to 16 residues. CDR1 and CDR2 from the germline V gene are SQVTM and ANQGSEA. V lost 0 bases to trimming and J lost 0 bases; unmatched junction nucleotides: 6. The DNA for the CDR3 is TGCAGCGTTGAAGATCCCGGACAGGGGAGCTCCTACGAGCAGTACTTC. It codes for CSVEDPGQGSSYEQYF.

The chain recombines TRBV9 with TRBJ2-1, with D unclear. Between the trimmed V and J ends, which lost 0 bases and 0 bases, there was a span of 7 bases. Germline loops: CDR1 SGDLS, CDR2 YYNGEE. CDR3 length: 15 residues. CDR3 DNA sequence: TGTGCCAGCAGCGTAGCCGATCTCTCCTACAATGAGCAGTTCTTC. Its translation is CASSVADLSYNEQFF.

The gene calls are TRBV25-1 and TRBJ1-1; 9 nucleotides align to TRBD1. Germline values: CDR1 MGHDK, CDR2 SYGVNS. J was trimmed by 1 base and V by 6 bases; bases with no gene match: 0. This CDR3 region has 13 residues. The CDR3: CASRDRGNTEAFF. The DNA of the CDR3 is TGTGCCAGCAGGGACAGGGGGAACACTGAAGCTTTCTTT.

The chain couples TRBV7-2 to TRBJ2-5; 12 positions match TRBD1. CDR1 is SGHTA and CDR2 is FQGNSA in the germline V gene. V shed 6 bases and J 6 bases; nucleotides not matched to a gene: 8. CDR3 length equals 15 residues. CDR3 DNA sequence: TGTGCCAGCAGTCCCGGGACAGGGGGCGCGCAGACCCAGTACTTC. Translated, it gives CASSPGTGGAQTQYF.

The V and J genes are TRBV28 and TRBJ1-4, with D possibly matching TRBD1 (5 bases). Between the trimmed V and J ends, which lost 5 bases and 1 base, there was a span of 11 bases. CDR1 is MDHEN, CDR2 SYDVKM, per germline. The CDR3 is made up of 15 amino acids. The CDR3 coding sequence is TGTGCCAGCAGTGGCAGGGACGGAACTAATGAAAAACTGTTTTTT. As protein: CASSGRDGTNEKLFF.

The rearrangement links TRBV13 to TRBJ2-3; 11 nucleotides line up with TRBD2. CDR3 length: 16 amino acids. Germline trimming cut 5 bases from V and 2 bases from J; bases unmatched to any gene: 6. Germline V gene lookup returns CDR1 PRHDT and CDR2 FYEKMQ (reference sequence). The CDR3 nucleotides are TGTGCCAGCAGCCCTAGGACTAGCGGGCTCACAGATACGCAGTATTTT. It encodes CASSPRTSGLTDTQYF. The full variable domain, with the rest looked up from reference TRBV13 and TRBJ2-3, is AAGVIQSPRHLIKEKRETATLKCYPIPRHDTVYWYQQGPGQDPQFLISFYEKMQSDKGSIPDRFSAQQFSDYHSELNMSSLELGDSALYFCASSPRTSGLTDTQYFGPGTRLTVL.

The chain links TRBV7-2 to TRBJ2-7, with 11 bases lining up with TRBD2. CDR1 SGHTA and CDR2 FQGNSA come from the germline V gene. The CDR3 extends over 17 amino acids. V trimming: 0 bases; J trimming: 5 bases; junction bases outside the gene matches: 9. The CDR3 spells CASSLASSGGPLHEQYF. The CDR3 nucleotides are TGTGCCAGCAGCTTAGCGTCTAGCGGGGGGCCGTTACACGAGCAGTACTTC.

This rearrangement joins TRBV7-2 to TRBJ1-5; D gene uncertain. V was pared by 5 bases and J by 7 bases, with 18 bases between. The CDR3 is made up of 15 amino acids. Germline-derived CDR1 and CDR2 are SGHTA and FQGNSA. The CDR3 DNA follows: TGTGCCAGCAGCGTCTTAGGAAATAGTGGGCAGCCCCAGCATTTT. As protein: CASSVLGNSGQPQHF.

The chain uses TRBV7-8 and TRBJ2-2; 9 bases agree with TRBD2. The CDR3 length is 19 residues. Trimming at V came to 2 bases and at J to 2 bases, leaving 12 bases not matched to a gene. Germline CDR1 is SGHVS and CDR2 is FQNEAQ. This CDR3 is CASSLWPGASGNNTGELFF. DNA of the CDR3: TGTGCCAGCAGCTTATGGCCCGGGGCTAGCGGGAACAACACCGGGGAGCTGTTTTTT.

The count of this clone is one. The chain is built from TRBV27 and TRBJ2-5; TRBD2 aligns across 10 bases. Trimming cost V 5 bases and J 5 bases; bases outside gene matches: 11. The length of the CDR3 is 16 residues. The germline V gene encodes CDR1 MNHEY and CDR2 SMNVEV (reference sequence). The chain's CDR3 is CASSPRGLAPRETQYF. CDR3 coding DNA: TGTGCCAGCAGTCCGAGGGGACTAGCGCCGCGGGAGACCCAGTACTTC.

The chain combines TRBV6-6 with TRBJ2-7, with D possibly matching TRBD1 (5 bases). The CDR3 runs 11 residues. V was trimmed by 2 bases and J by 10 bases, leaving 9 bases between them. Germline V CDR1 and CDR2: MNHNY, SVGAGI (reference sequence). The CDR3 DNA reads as TGTGCCAGCAGTTACCAGGGAAGTCAGTACTTC. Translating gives CASSYQGSQYF.

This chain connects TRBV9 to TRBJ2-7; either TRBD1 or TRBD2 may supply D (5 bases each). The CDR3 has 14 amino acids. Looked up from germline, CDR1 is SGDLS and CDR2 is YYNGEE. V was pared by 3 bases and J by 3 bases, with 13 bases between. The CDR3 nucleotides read TGTGCCAGCAGCGACAAGGGGACCATCTACGAGCAGTACTTC. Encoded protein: CASSDKGTIYEQYF.

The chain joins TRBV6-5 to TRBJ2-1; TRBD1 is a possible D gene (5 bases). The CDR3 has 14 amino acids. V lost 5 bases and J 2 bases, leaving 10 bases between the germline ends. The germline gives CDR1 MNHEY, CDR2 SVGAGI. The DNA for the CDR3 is TGTGCCAGCAGTGTCAGGGAAACCTACAATGAGCAGTTCTTC. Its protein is CASSVRETYNEQFF.

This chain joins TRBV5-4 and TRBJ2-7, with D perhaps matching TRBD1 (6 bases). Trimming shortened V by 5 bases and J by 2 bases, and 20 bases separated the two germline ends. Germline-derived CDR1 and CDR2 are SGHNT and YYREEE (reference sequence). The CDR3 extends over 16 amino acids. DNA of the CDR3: TGTGCCAGCAGTCTGCTGACAGGTTCCCAACCCTACGAGCAGTACTTC. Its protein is CASSLLTGSQPYEQYF.

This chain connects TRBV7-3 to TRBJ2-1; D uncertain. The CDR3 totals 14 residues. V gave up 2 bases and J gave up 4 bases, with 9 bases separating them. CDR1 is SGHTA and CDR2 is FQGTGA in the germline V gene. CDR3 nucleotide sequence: TGTGCCAGCAGCTTAGCGACTGAATACAATGAGCAGTTCTTC. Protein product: CASSLATEYNEQFF.

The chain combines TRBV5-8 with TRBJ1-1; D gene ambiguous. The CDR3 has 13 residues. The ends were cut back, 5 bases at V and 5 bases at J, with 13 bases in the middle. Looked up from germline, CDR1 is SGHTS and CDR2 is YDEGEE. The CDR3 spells CASRDGKKTEAFF. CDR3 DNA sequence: TGTGCCAGCAGAGATGGTAAGAAGACTGAAGCTTTCTTT.

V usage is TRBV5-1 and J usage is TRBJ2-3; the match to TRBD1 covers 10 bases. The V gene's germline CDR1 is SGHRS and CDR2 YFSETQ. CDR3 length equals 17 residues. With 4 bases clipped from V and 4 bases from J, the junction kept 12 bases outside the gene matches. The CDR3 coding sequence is TGCGCCAGCAGCCCCATTCAGACAGGGGGCATTTCAGATACGCAGTATTTT. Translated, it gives CASSPIQTGGISDTQYF. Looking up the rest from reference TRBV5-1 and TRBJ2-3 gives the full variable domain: KAGVTQTPRYLIKTRGQQVTLSCSPISGHRSVSWYQQTPGQGLQFLFEYFSETQRNKGNFPGRFSGRQFSNSRSEMNVSTLELGDSALYLCASSPIQTGGISDTQYFGPGTRLTVL.

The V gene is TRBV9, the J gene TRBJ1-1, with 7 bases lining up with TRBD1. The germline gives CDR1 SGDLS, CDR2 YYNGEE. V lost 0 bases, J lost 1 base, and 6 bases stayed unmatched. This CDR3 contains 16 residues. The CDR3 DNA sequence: TGTGCCAGCAGCGTAGCTTCCGGGACAGCGAACACTGAAGCTTTCTTT. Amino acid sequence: CASSVASGTANTEAFF.

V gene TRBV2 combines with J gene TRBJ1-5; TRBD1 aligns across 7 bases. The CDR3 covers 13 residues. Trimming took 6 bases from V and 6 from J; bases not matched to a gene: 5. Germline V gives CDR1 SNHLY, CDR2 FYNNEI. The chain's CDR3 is CASSQGGTQPQHF. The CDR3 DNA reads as TGTGCCAGCAGCCAGGGGGGGACTCAGCCCCAGCATTTT. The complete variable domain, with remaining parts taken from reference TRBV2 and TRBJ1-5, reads EPEVTQTPSHQVTQMGQEVILRCVPISNHLYFYWYRQILGQKVEFLVSFYNNEISEKSEIFDDQFSVERPDGSNFTLKIRSTKLEDSAMYFCASSQGGTQPQHFGDGTRLSIL.

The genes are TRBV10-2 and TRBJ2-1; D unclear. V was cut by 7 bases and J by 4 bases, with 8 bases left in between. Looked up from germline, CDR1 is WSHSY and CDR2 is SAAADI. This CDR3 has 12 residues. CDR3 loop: CASTERYNEQFF. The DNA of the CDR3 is TGCGCCAGCACGGAGAGGTACAATGAGCAGTTCTTC.